A selection of T cell receptor beta chains follows, all from one sample in a study of OX40 agonist ivuxolimab in advanced cancers. Profiling relied on immunoSEQ multiplex PCR, and the TCRdb table lists in-frame clones only, not all of them. The data contain about 31,000 clones, more than 75% of them singletons. The specimen comprised CD4+ or CD8+ T cells sorted from blood, sampled in a trial of the OX40 agonist ivuxolimab. The receptor set was obtained from an adult with an advanced solid tumor such as melanoma, head and neck, liver or kidney cancer. Both conserved end residues are part of each CDR3. A D gene is named only where the DNA matches it firmly. Size tells how often a clone was seen (once, few, many) or the class of an expanded clone, and some rows leave it out.

D: NA
size: NA
V: TRBV19
J: TRBJ2-5
DNA: TGTGCCAGTAGTATTAGCGTTTCGGAGACCCAGTACTTC
CDR3: CASSISVSETQYF

D: TRBD1
size: NA
V: TRBV28
J: TRBJ1-2
DNA: TGTGCCAGCAGTCTACTTAGGAGGGGGCTGGGTGGCTACACCTTC
CDR3: CASSLLRRGLGGYTF

D: NA
size: NA
V: TRBV19
J: TRBJ2-3
DNA: TGTGCCAGTAGTGCGCAGTTCGCTCGCACAGATACGCAGTATTTT
CDR3: CASSAQFARTDTQYF

D: NA
size: NA
V: TRBV29-1
J: TRBJ2-7
DNA: TGCAGCGTGAGGGGCAGAGAGAACGAGCAGTACTTC
CDR3: CSVRGRENEQYF

D: TRBD2
size: NA
V: TRBV6-1
J: TRBJ2-3
DNA: TGTGCCAGCAGTGAAAGGCCGTCGGGGGGAGGGAGATCAGATACGCAGTATTTT
CDR3: CASSERPSGGGRSDTQYF

D: NA
size: NA
V: TRBV6-1
J: TRBJ2-7
DNA: TGTGCCAGCACCACACAAGGCGAGCAGTACTTC
CDR3: CASTTQGEQYF

D: NA
size: NA
V: TRBV6-5
J: TRBJ1-3
DNA: TGTGCCAGTGGGGGGGAGAGCTCTGGAAACACCATATATTTT
CDR3: CASGGESSGNTIYF

D: NA
size: NA
V: TRBV9
J: TRBJ1-1
DNA: TGTGCCAGCAGCGTAGTTGGTAGGGCCATGAACACTGAAGCTTTCTTT
CDR3: CASSVVGRAMNTEAFF

D: TRBD2
size: once
V: TRBV4-2
J: TRBJ2-1
DNA: TGTGCCAGCAGCCAAGACTGGGCTAGCGGGGCCTCCGAGCAGTTCTTC
CDR3: CASSQDWASGASEQFF

D: NA
size: NA
V: TRBV7-9
J: TRBJ1-1
DNA: TGTGCCAGCAGCTTCCAGGCAGGGAGAAGGGACACTGAAGCTTTCTTT
CDR3: CASSFQAGRRDTEAFF

D: NA
size: NA
V: TRBV5-8
J: TRBJ2-5
DNA: TGTGCCAGCAGCTCCAGACGCGGGGGCTTGGAGACCCAGTACTTC
CDR3: CASSSRRGGLETQYF

D: NA
size: NA
V: TRBV29-1
J: TRBJ1-4
DNA: TGCAGCGTTGAAGATCCTACCGGACAGCTGGGTGAAAAACTGTTTTTT
CDR3: CSVEDPTGQLGEKLFF

D: NA
size: NA
V: TRBV6-1
J: TRBJ2-6
DNA: TGTGCCAGCCGGGGGTCTGGGGCCAACGTCCTGACTTTC
CDR3: CASRGSGANVLTF

D: NA
size: NA
V: TRBV7-6
J: TRBJ2-3
DNA: TGTGCCAGCAGCTTAGTTCGGCCCTCAACTTTGGCAGATACGCAGTATTTT
CDR3: CASSLVRPSTLADTQYF

D: TRBD2
size: NA
V: TRBV27
J: TRBJ2-7
DNA: TGTGCCAGCAGTTTATTCGGGAGGAGCTCCTACGAGCAGTACTTC
CDR3: CASSLFGRSSYEQYF

D: NA
size: NA
V: TRBV2
J: TRBJ1-2
DNA: TGTGCCAGCAATCTTCAGGGTTCCTACTATGGCTACACCTTC
CDR3: CASNLQGSYYGYTF

D: TRBD1
size: NA
V: TRBV10-3
J: TRBJ1-1
DNA: TGTGCCATCAGCCCAGGGGGAAACACTGAAGCTTTCTTT
CDR3: CAISPGGNTEAFF

D: TRBD1
size: NA
V: TRBV5-6
J: TRBJ1-1
DNA: TGTGCCAGCAGCCCCAGGACAGGGGTCACTGAAGCTTTCTTT
CDR3: CASSPRTGVTEAFF

D: NA
size: NA
V: TRBV2
J: TRBJ2-3
DNA: TGTGCCAGCAAAGGCGGGACTAGCACAGATACGCAGTATTTT
CDR3: CASKGGTSTDTQYF

D: NA
size: once
V: TRBV18
J: TRBJ1-5
DNA: TGTGCCAGCTCACCACAGCCGAATCAGCCCCAGCATTTT
CDR3: CASSPQPNQPQHF

D: NA
size: NA
V: TRBV20-1
J: TRBJ2-7
DNA: TGCAGTGCTAGCGGGAATTACGAGCAGTACTTC
CDR3: CSASGNYEQYF

D: TRBD2
size: NA
V: TRBV7-9
J: TRBJ2-1
DNA: TGTGCCAGCAACCCCCTGATTGGTAGCGGGACGCCCTCCTACAATGAGCAGTTCTTC
CDR3: CASNPLIGSGTPSYNEQFF

D: TRBD1
size: NA
V: TRBV28
J: TRBJ1-2
DNA: TGTGCCAGCAGTCTCCCCACAGGGGAGTACGGCTATGGCTACACCTTC
CDR3: CASSLPTGEYGYGYTF

D: TRBD1
size: NA
V: TRBV5-4
J: TRBJ2-7
DNA: TGTGCCAGCAGCGCTAGGACAGGGAGCGACGAGCAGTACTTC
CDR3: CASSARTGSDEQYF

D: TRBD1
size: NA
V: TRBV11-2
J: TRBJ2-7
DNA: TGTGCCAGCAGCCGGGACAGTTCCGGCGAGCAGTACTTC
CDR3: CASSRDSSGEQYF

D: NA
size: NA
V: TRBV7-7
J: TRBJ2-4
DNA: TGTGCTAGCAGCTTGAGCGAGGGGGGCATTCAGTACTTC
CDR3: CASSLSEGGIQYF

D: NA
size: few
V: TRBV5-4
J: TRBJ2-6
DNA: TGTGCCAGCAGCTGGGACTCCTCTGGGGCCAACGTCCTGACTTTC
CDR3: CASSWDSSGANVLTF

D: TRBD1
size: NA
V: TRBV10-1
J: TRBJ1-6
DNA: TGCGCCAGCAGTGACGGGACAGGGTATAATTCACCCCTCCACTTT
CDR3: CASSDGTGYNSPLHF

D: TRBD1
size: NA
V: TRBV7-2
J: TRBJ1-1
DNA: TGTGCCAGCACCGCTTTTAATTTACCAGCGGACAGGGTTCGGGCTTTCTTT
CDR3: CASTAFNLPADRVRAFF

D: NA
size: NA
V: TRBV18
J: TRBJ1-6
DNA: TGTGCCAGCTCACCCACCAGGGGTGGCTCACCCCTCCACTTT
CDR3: CASSPTRGGSPLHF

D: NA
size: NA
V: TRBV6-6
J: TRBJ1-4
DNA: TGTGCCAGCAGTTATGGGTTTTATCAGATCGGGGAAAAACTGTTTTTT
CDR3: CASSYGFYQIGEKLFF

D: NA
size: NA
V: TRBV19
J: TRBJ2-7
DNA: TGTGCCAGTAGTATTAGGGCCAACTCGGGAGAGCAGTACTTC
CDR3: CASSIRANSGEQYF

D: NA
size: NA
V: TRBV5-4
J: TRBJ1-1
DNA: TGTGCCAGCAGCTTGGGGCCCAGCATGAACACTGAAGCTTTCTTT
CDR3: CASSLGPSMNTEAFF

D: TRBD2
size: NA
V: TRBV5-1
J: TRBJ2-1
DNA: TGCGCCAGCAGCTTGCGGGTAGCGGGCGGGGACAATGAGCAGTTCTTC
CDR3: CASSLRVAGGDNEQFF

D: TRBD1
size: NA
V: TRBV19
J: TRBJ1-1
DNA: TGTGCCAGTAGTAAGACAGGGGTGAACACTGAAGCTTTCTTT
CDR3: CASSKTGVNTEAFF

D: TRBD2
size: NA
V: TRBV11-3
J: TRBJ2-1
DNA: TGTGCCAGCAGCCCAGGACTAGCGAGAAATGAGCAGTTCTTC
CDR3: CASSPGLARNEQFF

D: NA
size: NA
V: TRBV27
J: TRBJ1-2
DNA: TGTGCCAGCAGTACAGGGAACTATGGCTACACCTTC
CDR3: CASSTGNYGYTF

D: NA
size: NA
V: TRBV28
J: TRBJ1-6
DNA: TGTGCCAGCAGTTGGACTGGGAATTCACCCCTCCACTTT
CDR3: CASSWTGNSPLHF

D: NA
size: NA
V: TRBV19
J: TRBJ2-3
DNA: TGTGCCAGTAGTAGCCTGAGCAGTGCCTTGGATACGCAGTATTTT
CDR3: CASSSLSSALDTQYF

D: TRBD2
size: NA
V: TRBV28
J: TRBJ2-5
DNA: TGTGCCAGCAGTTCCCGGACTAGCGTCCAAGAGACCCAGTACTTC
CDR3: CASSSRTSVQETQYF

D: NA
size: NA
V: TRBV4-2
J: TRBJ2-2
DNA: TGTGCCAGCAGCCCCGGGGGAACCGGGGAGCTGTTTTTT
CDR3: CASSPGGTGELFF

D: NA
size: NA
V: TRBV27
J: TRBJ2-2
DNA: TGTGCCAGCAGTTTTCTCGCGAACACCGGGGAGCTGTTTTTT
CDR3: CASSFLANTGELFF

D: NA
size: once
V: TRBV7-9
J: TRBJ1-1
DNA: TGTGCCAGCAGGCCCGGGACGGTGAACACTGAAGCTTTCTTT
CDR3: CASRPGTVNTEAFF

D: NA
size: few
V: TRBV5-1
J: TRBJ1-4
DNA: TGCGCCAGCAGCTCCTCAGGGAAACTGTTTTTT
CDR3: CASSSSGKLFF

D: TRBD1
size: NA
V: TRBV11-2
J: TRBJ2-7
DNA: TGTGCCAGCAGCCTGAGACAGGGGCCCTACGAGCAGTACTTC
CDR3: CASSLRQGPYEQYF